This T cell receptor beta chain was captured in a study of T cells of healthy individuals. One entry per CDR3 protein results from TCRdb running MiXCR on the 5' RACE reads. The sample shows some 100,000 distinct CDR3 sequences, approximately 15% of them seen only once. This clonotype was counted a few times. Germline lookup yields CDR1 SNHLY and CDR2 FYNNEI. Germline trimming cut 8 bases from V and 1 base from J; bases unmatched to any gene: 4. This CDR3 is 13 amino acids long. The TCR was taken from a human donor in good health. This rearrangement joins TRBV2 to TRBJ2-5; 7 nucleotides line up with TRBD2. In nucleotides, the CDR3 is TGTGCCAGCGGGGGGGGAGCCCAAGAGACCCAGTACTTC. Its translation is CASGGGAQETQYF.